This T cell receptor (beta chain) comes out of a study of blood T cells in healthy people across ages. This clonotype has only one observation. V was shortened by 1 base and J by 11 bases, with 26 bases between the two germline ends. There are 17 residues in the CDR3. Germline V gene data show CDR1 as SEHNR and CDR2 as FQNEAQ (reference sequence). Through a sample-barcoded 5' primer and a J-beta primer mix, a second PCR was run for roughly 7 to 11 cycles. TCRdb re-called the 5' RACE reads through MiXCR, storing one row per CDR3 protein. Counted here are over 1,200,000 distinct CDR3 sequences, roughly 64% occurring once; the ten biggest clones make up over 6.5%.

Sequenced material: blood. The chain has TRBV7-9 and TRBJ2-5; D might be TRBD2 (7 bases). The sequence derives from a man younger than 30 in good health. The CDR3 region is CASSLGGGGFQNREQYF. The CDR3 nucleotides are TGTGCCAGCAGCTTAGGAGGCGGGGGTTTCCAAAACAGGGAGCAGTACTTC.